The source of this T cell receptor beta chain is a study of blood T cell repertoires in COVID-19. Study background: The cDNA or gDNA used as material had been derived from T cells, B-cell-depleted T cells, or PBMCs.

This clone appeared a single time. Per the authors' pipeline: Amplification from reference gene primers served as the basis for estimated nucleated cell counts. This table comes from immunoSEQ multiplex PCR, and its TCRdb copy is limited to in-frame clones, with some not included. Clone size and V and J calls were adopted from that table, with D and trimming inferred from the DNA. This sample has some 13,000 clones; roughly 91% occur once, and the top ten carry roughly 28%. With V trimmed by 1 base and J by 3 bases, 5 bases remained unmatched. CDR3 size: 18 residues. Germline CDR1 and CDR2: MGHRA and YSYEKL.

Sequenced material: peripheral blood. This clonotype was obtained from a woman aged 70 to 79 with active COVID-19. This sequence joins TRBV4-1 and TRBJ2-3, with 15 bases lining up with TRBD2. Here the CDR3 reads CASSQGTSGRAGTDTQYF. The DNA for the CDR3 is TGCGCCAGCAGCCAAGGGACTAGCGGGAGGGCCGGGACAGATACGCAGTATTTT.